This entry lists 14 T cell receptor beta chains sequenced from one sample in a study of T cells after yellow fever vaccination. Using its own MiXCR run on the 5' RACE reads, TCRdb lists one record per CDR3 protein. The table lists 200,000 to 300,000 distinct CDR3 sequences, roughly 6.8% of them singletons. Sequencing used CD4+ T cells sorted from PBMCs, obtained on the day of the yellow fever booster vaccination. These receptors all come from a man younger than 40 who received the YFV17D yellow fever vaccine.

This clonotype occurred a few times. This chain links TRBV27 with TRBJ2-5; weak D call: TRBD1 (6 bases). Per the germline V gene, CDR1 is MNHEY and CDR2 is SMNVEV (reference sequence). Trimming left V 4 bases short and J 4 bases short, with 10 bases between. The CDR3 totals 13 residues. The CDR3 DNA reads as TGTGCCAGCAGTTACAGGGCTGCAGAGACCCAGTACTTC. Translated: CASSYRAAETQYF.

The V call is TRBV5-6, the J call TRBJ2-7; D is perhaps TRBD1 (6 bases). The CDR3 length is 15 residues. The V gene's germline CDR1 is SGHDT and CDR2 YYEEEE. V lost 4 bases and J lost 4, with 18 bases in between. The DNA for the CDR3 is TGTGCCAGCAGCCATGCTGCAGGGGTGATGTACGAGCAGTACTTC. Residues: CASSHAAGVMYEQYF.

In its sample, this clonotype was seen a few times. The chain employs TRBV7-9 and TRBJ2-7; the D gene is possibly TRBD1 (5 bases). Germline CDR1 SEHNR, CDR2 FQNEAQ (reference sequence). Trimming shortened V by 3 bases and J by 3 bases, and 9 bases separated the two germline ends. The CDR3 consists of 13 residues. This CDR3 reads CASSFDSHYEQYF. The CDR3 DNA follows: TGTGCCAGCAGCTTCGACAGTCACTACGAGCAGTACTTC.

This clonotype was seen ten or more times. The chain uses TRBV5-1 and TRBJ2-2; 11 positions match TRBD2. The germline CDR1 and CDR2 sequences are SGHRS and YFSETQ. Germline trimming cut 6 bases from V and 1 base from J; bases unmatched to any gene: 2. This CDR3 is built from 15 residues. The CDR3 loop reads CASKGLAENTGELFF. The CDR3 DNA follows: TGCGCCAGCAAGGGACTAGCGGAGAACACCGGGGAGCTGTTTTTT.

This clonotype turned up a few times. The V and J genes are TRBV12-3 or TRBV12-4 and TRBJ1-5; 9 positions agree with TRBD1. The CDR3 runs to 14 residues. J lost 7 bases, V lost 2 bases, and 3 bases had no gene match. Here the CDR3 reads CASSLRTGAQPQHF. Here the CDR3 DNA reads TGTGCCAGCAGTTTACGGACAGGGGCCCAGCCCCAGCATTTT.

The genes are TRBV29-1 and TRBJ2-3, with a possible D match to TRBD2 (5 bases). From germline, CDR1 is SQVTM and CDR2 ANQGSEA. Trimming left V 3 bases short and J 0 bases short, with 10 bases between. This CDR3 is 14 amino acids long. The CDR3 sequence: CSVDSGRSTDTQYF. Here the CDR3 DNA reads TGCAGCGTTGACAGCGGCCGTAGCACAGATACGCAGTATTTT.

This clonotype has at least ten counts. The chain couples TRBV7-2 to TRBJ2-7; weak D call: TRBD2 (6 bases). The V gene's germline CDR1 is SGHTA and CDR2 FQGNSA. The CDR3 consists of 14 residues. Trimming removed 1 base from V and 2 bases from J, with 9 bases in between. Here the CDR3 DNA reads TGTGCCAGCAGCTTAGGCGGGACCGCCTACGAGCAGTACTTC. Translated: CASSLGGTAYEQYF.

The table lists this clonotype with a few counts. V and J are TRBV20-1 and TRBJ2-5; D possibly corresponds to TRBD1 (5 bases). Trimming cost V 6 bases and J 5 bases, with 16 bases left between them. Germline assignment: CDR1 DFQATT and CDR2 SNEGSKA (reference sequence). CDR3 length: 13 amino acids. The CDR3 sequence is CSAAQTVGETQYF. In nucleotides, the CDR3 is TGCAGTGCAGCCCAGACAGTTGGGGAGACCCAGTACTTC.

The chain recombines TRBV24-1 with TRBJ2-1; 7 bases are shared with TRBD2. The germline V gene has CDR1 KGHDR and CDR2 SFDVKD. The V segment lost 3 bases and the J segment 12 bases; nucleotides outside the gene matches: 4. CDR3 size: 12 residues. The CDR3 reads CATSDPRTRQFF. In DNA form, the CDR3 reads TGTGCCACCAGTGATCCTAGGACTAGGCAGTTCTTC.

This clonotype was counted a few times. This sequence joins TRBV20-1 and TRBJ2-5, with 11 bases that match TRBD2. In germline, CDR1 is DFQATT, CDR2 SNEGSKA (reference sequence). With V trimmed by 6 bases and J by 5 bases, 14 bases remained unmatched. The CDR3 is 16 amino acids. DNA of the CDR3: TGCAGTGCCGACAATCCAAGACTAGCGGGAAGGGAGACCCAGTACTTC. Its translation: CSADNPRLAGRETQYF.

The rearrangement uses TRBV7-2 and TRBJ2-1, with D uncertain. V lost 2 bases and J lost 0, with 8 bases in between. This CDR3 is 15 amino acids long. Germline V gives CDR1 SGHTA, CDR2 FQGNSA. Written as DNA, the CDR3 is TGTGCCAGCAGCTTAACCCTAAACTCCTACAATGAGCAGTTCTTC. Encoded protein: CASSLTLNSYNEQFF.

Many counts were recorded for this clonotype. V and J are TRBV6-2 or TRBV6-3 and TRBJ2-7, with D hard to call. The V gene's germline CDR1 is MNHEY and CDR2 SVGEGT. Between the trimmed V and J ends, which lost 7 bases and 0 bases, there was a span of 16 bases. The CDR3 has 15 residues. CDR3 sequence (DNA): TGTGCCAGCACTGACGAAGGCTCCTTCTCCTACGAGCAGTACTTC. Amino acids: CASTDEGSFSYEQYF.

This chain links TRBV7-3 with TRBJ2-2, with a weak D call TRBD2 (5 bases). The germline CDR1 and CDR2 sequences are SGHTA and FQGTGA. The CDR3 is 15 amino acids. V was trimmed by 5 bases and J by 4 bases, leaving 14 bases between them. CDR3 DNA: TGTGCCAGCAGCCCCAAGAGGGAGTCCACCGGGGAGCTGTTTTTT. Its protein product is CASSPKRESTGELFF.

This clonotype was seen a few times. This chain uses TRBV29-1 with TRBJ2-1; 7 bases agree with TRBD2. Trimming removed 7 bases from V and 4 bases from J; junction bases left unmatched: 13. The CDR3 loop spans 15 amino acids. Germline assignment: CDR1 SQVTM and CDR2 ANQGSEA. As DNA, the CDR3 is TGCAGCGGGGCCGGGGGGACGCAGCTTTACAATGAGCAGTTCTTC. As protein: CSGAGGTQLYNEQFF.